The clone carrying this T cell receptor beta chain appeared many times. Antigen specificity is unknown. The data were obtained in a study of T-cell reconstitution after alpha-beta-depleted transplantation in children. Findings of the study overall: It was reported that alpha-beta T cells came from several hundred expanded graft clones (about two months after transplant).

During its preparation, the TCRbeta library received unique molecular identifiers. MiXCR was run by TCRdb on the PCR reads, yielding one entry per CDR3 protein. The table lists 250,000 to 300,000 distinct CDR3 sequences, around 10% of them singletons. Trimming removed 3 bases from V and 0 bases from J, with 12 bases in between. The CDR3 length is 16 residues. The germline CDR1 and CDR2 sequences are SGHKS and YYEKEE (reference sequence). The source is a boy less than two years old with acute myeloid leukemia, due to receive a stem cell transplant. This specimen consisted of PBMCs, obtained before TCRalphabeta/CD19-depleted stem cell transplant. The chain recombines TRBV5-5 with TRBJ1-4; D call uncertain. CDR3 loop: CASSYPYSPTNEKLFF. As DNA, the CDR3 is TGTGCCAGCAGCTACCCATACAGCCCAACTAATGAAAAACTGTTTTTT. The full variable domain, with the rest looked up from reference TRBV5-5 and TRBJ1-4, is DAGVTQSPTHLIKTRGQQVTLRCSPISGHKSVSWYQQVLGQGPQFIFQYYEKEERGRGNFPDRFSARQFPNYSSELNVNALLLGDSALYLCASSYPYSPTNEKLFFGSGTQLSVL.